A single TCR beta chain is shown here with its context. Its antigen remains unknown. Reverse transcribing all isolated RNA meant expressed TCRB transcripts were sequenced. Sequenced by immunoSEQ multiplex PCR; TCRdb stores in-frame clones only, minus some. The sample yields approximately 23,000 clones, 55% to 75% seen once. The data are from a study of beta chain features in type 1 diabetes. V was pared by 10 bases and J by 9 bases, with 14 bases of the junction left unmatched. This CDR3 is built from 15 residues. CDR1 and CDR2 (germline): MNHNY, SVGAGI (reference sequence). Study-level results: Patients showed naive, central memory and Treg TCRB repertoires that appeared more similar than those of healthy donors.

V usage is TRBV6-6 and J usage is TRBJ2-1; 11 bases align to TRBD1. Sequencing was done on a sample of Tregs from blood. The receptor was isolated from a middle-aged woman in good health. DNA of the CDR3: TGTGCCACCTTTCCAGGGACAGGGGGACGAGGTGAGCAGTTCTTC. This translates into CATFPGTGGRGEQFF.